Each of the 29 T cell receptor beta chains below was sequenced from the same sample in a study of human T cells and chemical hapten exposure listed by TCRdb under 2021. Libraries were built with RACE. Sequencing used a NextSeq 500. TCRdb's own reprocessing of the public reads used fastp at Q25 and MiXCR and kept productive beta chains. Here each entry gathers all rows of one CDR3 protein and keeps the most common genes and DNA. The sample table holds 95,000 to 150,000 distinct CDR3 sequences, of which about 13% were seen once. Together, the top ten hold around 2.8% of the sample. The meaning of the sample's time point label: pre-sensitization, week 0. In light of the paper, this sample's treatment or condition label describes: therapeutic diphenylcyclopropenone sensitization with weekly scalp DPC. The sequencing used whole blood, collected in connection with sensitization to the hapten diphenylcyclopropenone (DPC). The origin of the receptors is a woman aged 18-29 years with alopecia areata. Some clones in this sample may be carry-over from other donors' samples.

The sample holds a few counts of this clonotype. This sequence joins TRBV14 and TRBJ2-7; weak D call: TRBD1 (6 bases). Deletions cut 6 bases from V and 5 bases from J, with 20 bases between. Looked up from germline, CDR1 is SGHDN and CDR2 is FVKESK. The CDR3 extends over 15 amino acids. Here the CDR3 reads CASSPSGGGGDEQYF. As DNA, the CDR3 is TGTGCCAGCAGTCCTTCGGGTGGGGGCGGAGACGAGCAGTACTTC.

The rearrangement joins TRBV7-2 to TRBJ2-5; the match to TRBD1 covers 7 bases. Germline V gene sequence: CDR1 SGHTA, CDR2 FQGNSA. V lost 1 base to trimming and J lost 4 bases; unmatched junction nucleotides: 15. The CDR3 totals 18 residues. CDR3 protein: CASSLVGQAPTLIETQYF. As DNA, the CDR3 is TGTGCCAGCAGCTTAGTAGGACAGGCCCCTACGCTGATAGAGACCCAGTACTTC.

This clonotype has only a few counts. This rearrangement joins TRBV29-1 to TRBJ2-1; D is tentatively TRBD1 or TRBD2 (5 bases each). Trimming took off 5 bases at V and 9 bases at J, with 11 bases between the two ends. Germline CDR1 and CDR2: SQVTM and ANQGSEA. The CDR3 sequence is 11 residues long. CDR3 region: CSVKPGPEQFF. The CDR3 nucleotides are TGCAGCGTTAAGCCGGGGCCTGAGCAGTTCTTC.

This clonotype was observed a handful of times. The rearrangement joins TRBV18 to TRBJ1-5; D uncertain. CDR3 length equals 14 residues. Trimming pared 3 bases from V and 4 bases from J, leaving 10 bases between. The germline CDR1 and CDR2 sequences are KGHSH and LQKENI. CDR3 region: CASSPDALNQPQHF. For the CDR3, the DNA is TGTGCCAGCTCACCGGACGCCCTAAATCAGCCCCAGCATTTT.

This clonotype has a count of ten or more. The CDR3 region has the DNA TGTGCCAGCAAACTCCCCCGCAGGGCAGGTTCACCCCTCCACTTT. It translates to CASKLPRRAGSPLHF. The chain has TRBV6-4 and TRBJ1-6; a weak D match, TRBD1 (5 bases). The ends were cut back, 7 bases at V and 9 bases at J, with 19 bases in the middle. This CDR3 is built from 15 residues. Germline loops: CDR1 MRHNA, CDR2 SNTAGT.

Notes on this clonotype: A much bigger clone sits one base away, suggesting this may be a read error. This chain links TRBV5-1 with TRBJ1-1; D gene uncertain. Germline V CDR1 and CDR2: SGHRS, YFSETQ. The CDR3 length is 12 residues. CDR3: CTSSLANTEAFF. The CDR3 nucleotides are TGCACCAGCAGCTTGGCGAACACTGAAGCTTTCTTT. Variable domain in full (rest from reference TRBV5-1 and TRBJ1-1): KAGVTQTPRYLIKTRGQQVTLSCSPISGHRSVSWYQQTPGQGLQFLFEYFSETQRNKGNFPGRFSGRQFSNSRSEMNVSTLELGDSALYLCTSSLANTEAFFGQGTRLTVV.

The CDR3 protein is CASSLAVGANSPLHF. The CDR3, as DNA: TGTGCCAGCAGCTTGGCCGTCGGGGCGAATTCACCCCTCCACTTT. V gene TRBV5-5 combines with J gene TRBJ1-6; D possibly corresponds to TRBD1 (5 bases). Germline CDR1 and CDR2: SGHKS and YYEKEE (reference sequence). This CDR3 has 15 amino acids. V gave up 0 bases and J gave up 7 bases, with 11 bases separating them.

The genes are TRBV7-9 and TRBJ2-7, with D unresolved. Germline V gene sequence: CDR1 SEHNR, CDR2 FQNEAQ (reference sequence). CDR3 length: 16 residues. V was cut by 0 bases and J by 7 bases, with 19 bases left in between. The CDR3 loop is CASSLALVLVDLEQYF. The CDR3 region has the DNA TGTGCCAGCAGCTTAGCGCTTGTTCTAGTGGATCTTGAGCAGTACTTC.

The V gene is TRBV7-9, the J gene TRBJ1-2, with 7 bases aligning to TRBD1. CDR1 SEHNR and CDR2 FQNEAQ come from the germline V gene (reference sequence). The CDR3 has 14 residues. The V segment lost 3 bases and the J segment 0 bases; nucleotides outside the gene matches: 1. The CDR3 is CASSFGTANYGYTF. DNA of the CDR3: TGTGCCAGCAGCTTTGGGACAGCTAACTATGGCTACACCTTC.

J is TRBJ2-7 and V is TRBV21-1; the DNA was not compared with TRBD1, the D call given in the table. TRBV21-1 is termed a pseudogene. The CDR3 spans 13 residues. The CDR3 is CASSETGVPEQYF. The CDR3 DNA follows: TGTGCCAGCAGCGAAACGGGGGTCCCCGAGCAGTACTTC.

This clonotype was detected many times. The V gene is TRBV6-6, the J gene TRBJ1-5; D remains ambiguous. This CDR3 spans 15 amino acids. From germline, CDR1 is MNHNY and CDR2 SVGAGI (reference sequence). V shed 5 bases and J shed 9 bases, with 20 bases lying between them. The CDR3 DNA sequence: TGTGCCAGCAGTCCCCCTCTGGAGGGTCGCGGGCCCCAGCATTTT. Its protein product is CASSPPLEGRGPQHF.

This clonotype was seen ten or more times. The chain recombines TRBV4-2 with TRBJ1-2, with D hard to call. The CDR3 spans 15 residues. V was pared by 0 bases and J by 0 bases, with 8 bases between. The germline gives CDR1 LGHNA, CDR2 YNFKEQ. The CDR3 DNA reads as TGTGCCAGCAGCCAAGATGGTCAGCCTAACTATGGCTACACCTTC. It translates to CASSQDGQPNYGYTF.

The V gene is TRBV19, the J gene TRBJ1-4; TRBD1 matches 7 bases. This CDR3 has 14 residues. The V segment lost 5 bases and the J segment 7 bases; nucleotides outside the gene matches: 7. The germline gives CDR1 LNHDA, CDR2 SQIVND (reference sequence). In DNA, the CDR3 is TGTGCCAGTAGTGACCGCGGGACAGCTGAAAAACTGTTTTTT. Amino acid sequence: CASSDRGTAEKLFF.

The V call is TRBV6-6, the J call TRBJ1-2; unclear D gene. The germline V and J ends were trimmed by 7 bases and 6 bases, with 12 bases remaining between them. This CDR3 contains 12 residues. Germline CDR1 MNHNY, CDR2 SVGAGI (reference sequence). In DNA, the CDR3 is TGTGCCAGCACCCAGTCCCAACATGGCTACACCTTC. Translated: CASTQSQHGYTF.

This clonotype occurred many times. The rearrangement links TRBV10-3 to TRBJ1-5; unclear D gene. The CDR3 has 15 amino acids. CDR1 is ENHRY, CDR2 SYGVKD, per germline. Trimming removed 5 bases at V and 3 bases at J, with 14 bases between. The DNA for the CDR3 is TGTGCCATCAGTAGCAGAGGCGGGAACAATCAGCCCCAGCATTTT. Translating it yields CAISSRGGNNQPQHF.

This clonotype was picked up many times. The gene calls are TRBV25-1 and TRBJ2-7; TRBD1 matches 11 bases. Germline V gene data show CDR1 as MGHDK and CDR2 as SYGVNS. V shed 1 base and J 7 bases; nucleotides not matched to a gene: 6. CDR3 length: 15 amino acids. DNA for the CDR3: TGTGCCAGCAGTGAATGGGGGACAGGGGGATCGGAGCAGTACTTC. It yields the protein CASSEWGTGGSEQYF.

This chain uses TRBV6-5 with TRBJ1-1; no definite D call. The CDR3 is 16 amino acids. Germline CDR1 MNHEY, CDR2 SVGAGI. Trimming removed 2 bases at V and 3 bases at J, with 16 bases between. The CDR3 sequence is CASSYTALSSHTEAFF. CDR3 nucleotides: TGTGCCAGCAGTTACACTGCCTTATCATCTCACACTGAAGCTTTCTTT.

The chain couples TRBV5-5 to TRBJ2-7; D is uncertain. CDR3 length equals 13 residues. Between the trimmed V and J ends, which lost 0 bases and 0 bases, there was a span of 4 bases. Germline values: CDR1 SGHKS, CDR2 YYEKEE (reference sequence). The CDR3 nucleotides are TGTGCCAGCAGCTTGGGCCGCTCCTACGAGCAGTACTTC. This codes for CASSLGRSYEQYF.

This clonotype was seen a few times. V gene TRBV11-2 combines with J gene TRBJ2-1; D unresolved. CDR1 is SGHAT and CDR2 is FQNNGV in the germline V gene. CDR3 length: 13 amino acids. V was cut by 6 bases and J by 4 bases, with 10 bases left in between. CDR3 sequence reads: CASSRQPYNEQFF. The DNA for the CDR3 is TGTGCCAGCAGTCGGCAACCTTACAATGAGCAGTTCTTC.

A few counts support this clonotype. V is TRBV13 and J is TRBJ2-5; no definite D call. Germline CDR1 and CDR2: PRHDT and FYEKMQ (reference sequence). Trimming stripped 0 bases from V and 4 bases from J, with 3 bases between. The CDR3 totals 12 residues. CDR3 amino acids: CASSLGLETQYF. The DNA for the CDR3 is TGTGCCAGCAGCTTAGGGCTAGAGACCCAGTACTTC.

This clonotype appeared a few times. The chain employs TRBV20-1 and TRBJ2-1; 10 bases fit TRBD2. After removal of 6 bases from V and 7 bases from J, the junction contained 9 bases not matched to a gene. The CDR3 has 14 amino acids. Germline CDR1 reads DFQATT; CDR2 reads SNEGSKA (reference sequence). In nucleotides, the CDR3 is TGCAGTGCCCAGCGGGGGGGCCATCGGAATGAGCAGTTCTTC. Protein product: CSAQRGGHRNEQFF.

This clonotype was observed a few times. The chain joins TRBV12-3 or TRBV12-4 to TRBJ1-2; tentatively, D is TRBD1 (5 bases). Trimming removed 5 bases from V and 7 bases from J, with 14 bases in between. CDR3 size: 13 residues. CDR3 sequence (DNA): TGTGCCAGCAGTCACCGGGACCAAAGTGGCTACACCTTC. Translating gives CASSHRDQSGYTF.

This chain joins TRBV6-5 and TRBJ1-2; possible D gene TRBD1, 5 bases. V lost 8 bases and J lost 7, with 17 bases in between. Germline V gene sequence: CDR1 MNHEY, CDR2 SVGAGI. CDR3 length: 13 amino acids. The CDR3 bases are TGTGCCAGCCGGGATTGGGACGTAATTGGCTACACCTTC. Its protein is CASRDWDVIGYTF.

V usage is TRBV5-4 and J usage is TRBJ2-5; D call uncertain. V lost 1 base, J lost 1 base, and 5 bases lay in between. Germline V gene lookup returns CDR1 SGHNT and CDR2 YYREEE (reference sequence). This CDR3 is 13 amino acids long. CDR3 region: CASSLYSQETQYF. The DNA for the CDR3 is TGTGCCAGCAGCTTGTACAGCCAAGAGACCCAGTACTTC.

This clonotype was counted ten times or more. The junction differs from germline at one of its ends, possibly a read error. The V gene is TRBV7-6, the J gene TRBJ2-3; 8 nucleotides line up with TRBD2. The CDR3 has 14 residues. In germline, CDR1 is SGHVS, CDR2 FNYEAQ. Here the CDR3 DNA reads TGTGCCAGCAGTTTAGCGGGGCAGACCCGCACGCAGTATTTT. Protein: CASSLAGQTRTQYF.

In this sample, this clonotype turned up a few times. This sequence joins TRBV6-1 and TRBJ1-5, with 7 bases fitting TRBD1. This CDR3 is 16 amino acids long. J gave up 0 bases and V 3 bases, and 5 bases lay outside the gene matches. Per germline, CDR1 MNHNS and CDR2 SASEGT. The DNA for the CDR3 is TGTGCCAGCAGTGACTGGGGACAGAATAGCAATCAGCCCCAGCATTTT. As protein: CASSDWGQNSNQPQHF.

This clonotype showed up many times. The chain recombines TRBV5-1 with TRBJ2-2; D gene ambiguous. V gave up 4 bases and J gave up 3 bases, with 10 bases separating them. The CDR3 has 14 residues. Germline lookup yields CDR1 SGHRS and CDR2 YFSETQ. The DNA for the CDR3 is TGCGCCAGCAGCCCCCAGTGGGACACCGGGGAGCTGTTTTTT. Encoded protein: CASSPQWDTGELFF.

This chain joins TRBV3-2 and TRBJ2-7. TRBV3-2 is a pseudogene locus. CDR3 size: 18 residues. CDR3 amino acids: CASSQEGRHGVPEYEQYF. The CDR3, as DNA: TGTGCCAGCAGCCAAGAAGGTCGCCATGGAGTTCCTGAATACGAGCAGTACTTC.

This clonotype was counted only a few times. V is TRBV12-2 and J is TRBJ2-5; the table's D gene call, TRBD1, was not cross checked with the DNA. TRBV12-2 represents a pseudogene. CDR3 length: 16 residues. Here the CDR3 reads CASRSSTGRSAETQYF. The CDR3 bases are TGTGCAAGTCGCTCATCGACAGGGAGGTCCGCAGAGACCCAGTACTTC.